Below, 2 T cell receptor beta chains from the same sample are listed, as sequenced in a study of T cells in tuberculosis. Libraries were prepared by immunoSEQ multiplex PCR; TCRdb keeps only in-frame clonotypes and omits some of them. The repertoire holds about 30,000 clones, less than 95% seen once, with 6.5% to 8% in the top ten. What was sequenced was PBMCs. The receptors derive from a donor aged 10-29 years with latent tuberculosis or without tuberculosis infection.

In its sample, this clone was seen a few times. This chain links TRBV13 with TRBJ2-7; 7 nucleotides line up with TRBD2. The CDR3 extends over 15 amino acids. After removal of 4 bases from V and 4 bases from J, the junction contained 10 bases not matched to a gene. The germline V gene has CDR1 PRHDT and CDR2 FYEKMQ (reference sequence). CDR3 protein: CASSSRGLETYEQYF. For the CDR3, the DNA is TGTGCCAGCAGCTCCCGAGGACTAGAGACTTACGAGCAGTACTTC.

This chain connects TRBV7-8 to TRBJ1-5, with D unresolved. This CDR3 region has 17 residues. V lost 1 base and J lost 6, with 19 bases in between. Germline CDR1 is SGHVS and CDR2 is FQNEAQ. CDR3 in amino acids: CASSLGVAVGGSQPQHF. CDR3 in DNA: TGTGCCAGCAGCTTAGGTGTCGCAGTCGGAGGTAGTCAGCCCCAGCATTTT. Together with reference TRBV7-8 and TRBJ1-5, the CDR3 gives the full variable domain: GAGVSQSPRYKVAKRGQDVALRCDPISGHVSLFWYQQALGQGPEFLTYFQNEAQLDKSGLPSDRFFAERPEGSVSTLKIQRTQQEDSAVYLCASSLGVAVGGSQPQHFGDGTRLSIL.